The clone carrying this T cell receptor beta chain was seen ten or more times. Its antigen is as yet unknown. Unique molecular identifiers were added to individual cDNA molecules. Each CDR3 protein gets one entry after TCRdb re-called the 5' RACE reads with MiXCR. This sample carries about 98,000 distinct CDR3 sequences, approximately 15% of them seen once, and the ten largest clones take roughly 6.4%. This record belongs to a study of early T cells in non-severe SARS-CoV-2 infection. On the study more broadly: Sequenced bulk RNA came from whole blood that was unsorted, and chains were unpaired.

Study observations and caveats: Sequences matched to VDJdb favored anti-spike CD8 responses, while private and CD4 specificities were missed.

Germline V gene data show CDR1 as MDHEN and CDR2 as SYDVKM. The CDR3 is made up of 16 amino acids. V was clipped by 3 bases and J by 0 bases; unmatched bases: 7. The chain recombines TRBV28 with TRBJ2-7; 8 positions match TRBD2. This TCR was sampled from an adult who was a healthcare worker with PCR-confirmed SARS-CoV-2 infection or an uninfected control (not recorded which). The sample consisted of whole blood. The CDR3 DNA sequence: TGTGCCAGCAGTTTTGTTAGCGGGATGAGCTCCTACGAGCAGTACTTC. Its translation: CASSFVSGMSSYEQYF.